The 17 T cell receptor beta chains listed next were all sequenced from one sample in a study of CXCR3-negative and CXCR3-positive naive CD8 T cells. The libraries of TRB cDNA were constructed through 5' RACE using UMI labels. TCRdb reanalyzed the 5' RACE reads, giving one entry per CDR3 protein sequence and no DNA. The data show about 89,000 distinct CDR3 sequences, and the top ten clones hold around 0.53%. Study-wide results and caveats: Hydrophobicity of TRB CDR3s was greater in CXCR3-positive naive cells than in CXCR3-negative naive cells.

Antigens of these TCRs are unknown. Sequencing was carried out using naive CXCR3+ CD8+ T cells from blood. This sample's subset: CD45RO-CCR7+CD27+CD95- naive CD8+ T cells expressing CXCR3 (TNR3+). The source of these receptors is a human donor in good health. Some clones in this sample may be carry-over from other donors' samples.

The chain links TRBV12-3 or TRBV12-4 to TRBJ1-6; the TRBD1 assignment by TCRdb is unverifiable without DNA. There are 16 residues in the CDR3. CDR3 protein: CASSSPGTGANSPLHF.

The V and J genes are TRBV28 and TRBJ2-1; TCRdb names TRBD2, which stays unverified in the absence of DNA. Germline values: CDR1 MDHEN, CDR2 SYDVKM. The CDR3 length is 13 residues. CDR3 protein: CASSLPRALEQFF.

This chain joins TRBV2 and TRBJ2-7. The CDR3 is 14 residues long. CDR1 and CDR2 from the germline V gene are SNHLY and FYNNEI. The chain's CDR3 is CASSEDRRYYEQYF.

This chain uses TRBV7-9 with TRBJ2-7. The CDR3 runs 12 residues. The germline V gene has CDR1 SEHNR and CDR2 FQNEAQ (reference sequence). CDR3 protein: CASSLGRYEQYF. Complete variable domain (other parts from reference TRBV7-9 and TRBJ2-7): DTGVSQNPRHKITKRGQNVTFRCDPISEHNRLYWYRQTLGQGPEFLTYFQNEAQLEKSRLLSDRFSAERPKGSFSTLEIQRTEQGDSAMYLCASSLGRYEQYFGPGTRLTVT.

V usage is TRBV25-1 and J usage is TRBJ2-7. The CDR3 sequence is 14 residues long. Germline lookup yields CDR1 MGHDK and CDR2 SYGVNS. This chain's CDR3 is CASSAGAGIVEQYF.

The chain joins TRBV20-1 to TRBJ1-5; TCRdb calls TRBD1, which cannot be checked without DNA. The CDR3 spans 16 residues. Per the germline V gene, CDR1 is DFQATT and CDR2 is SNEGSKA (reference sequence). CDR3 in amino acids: CSARSGTGGINQPQHF.

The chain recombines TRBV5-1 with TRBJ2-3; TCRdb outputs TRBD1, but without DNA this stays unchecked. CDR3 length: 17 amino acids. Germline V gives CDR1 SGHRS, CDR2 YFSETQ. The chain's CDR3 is CASSLAEQGPITDTQYF.

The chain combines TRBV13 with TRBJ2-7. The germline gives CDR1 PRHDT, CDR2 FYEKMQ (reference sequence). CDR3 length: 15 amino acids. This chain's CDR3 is CASSLGLATYYEQYF.

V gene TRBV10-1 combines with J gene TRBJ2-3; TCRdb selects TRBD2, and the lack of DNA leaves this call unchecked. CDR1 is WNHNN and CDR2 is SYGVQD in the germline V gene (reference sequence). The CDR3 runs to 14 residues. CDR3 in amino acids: CASKGGGAQDTQYF.

The CDR3 sequence is CATRQSQETQYF. V usage is TRBV10-3 and J usage is TRBJ2-5; no DNA is available, so the TRBD1 call from TCRdb remains unchecked. The CDR3 is 12 residues long. The V gene's germline CDR1 is ENHRY and CDR2 SYGVKD.

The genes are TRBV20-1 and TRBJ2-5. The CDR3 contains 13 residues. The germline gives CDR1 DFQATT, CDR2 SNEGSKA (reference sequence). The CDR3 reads CSARERNQETQYF.

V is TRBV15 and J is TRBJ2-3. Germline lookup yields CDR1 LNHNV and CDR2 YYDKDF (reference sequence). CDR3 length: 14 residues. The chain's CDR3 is CATSREASTDTQYF. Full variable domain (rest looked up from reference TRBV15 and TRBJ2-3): DAMVIQNPRYQVTQFGKPVTLSCSQTLNHNVMYWYQQKSSQAPKLLFHYYDKDFNNEADTPDNFQSRRPNTSFCFLDIRSPGLGDTAMYLCATSREASTDTQYFGPGTRLTVL.

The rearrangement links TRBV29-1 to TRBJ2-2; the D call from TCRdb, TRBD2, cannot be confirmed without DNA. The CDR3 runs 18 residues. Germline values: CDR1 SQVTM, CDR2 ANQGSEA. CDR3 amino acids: CSVKVKRGAILNTGELFF.

CDR3 region: CASSWAPGENTIYF. The chain employs TRBV12-3 or TRBV12-4 and TRBJ1-3; the D call of TRBD1 rests on TCRdb alone, since no DNA is present to check it. CDR3 length: 14 amino acids.

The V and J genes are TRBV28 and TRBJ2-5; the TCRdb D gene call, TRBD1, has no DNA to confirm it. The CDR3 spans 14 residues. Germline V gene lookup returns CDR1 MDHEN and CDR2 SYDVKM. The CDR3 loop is CASLGQGRKETQYF.

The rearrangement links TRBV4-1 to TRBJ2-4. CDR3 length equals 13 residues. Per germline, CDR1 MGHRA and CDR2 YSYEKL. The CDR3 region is CASSQYDRNIQYF.

The CDR3 is CASSPLRGEKLFF. The rearrangement joins TRBV4-2 to TRBJ1-4; TCRdb designates TRBD1, a call that cannot be tested without DNA. This CDR3 is 13 amino acids long. From germline, CDR1 is LGHNA and CDR2 YNFKEQ.